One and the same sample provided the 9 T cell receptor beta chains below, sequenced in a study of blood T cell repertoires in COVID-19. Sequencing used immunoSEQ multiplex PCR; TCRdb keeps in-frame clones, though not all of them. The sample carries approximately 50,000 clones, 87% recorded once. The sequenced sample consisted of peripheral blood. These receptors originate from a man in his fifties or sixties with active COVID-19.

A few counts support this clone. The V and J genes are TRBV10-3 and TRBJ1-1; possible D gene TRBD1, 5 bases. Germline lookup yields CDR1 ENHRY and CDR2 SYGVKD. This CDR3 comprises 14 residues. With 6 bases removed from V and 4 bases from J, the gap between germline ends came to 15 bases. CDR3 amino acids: CAISGGTGGTEAFF. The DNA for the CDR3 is TGTGCCATCAGCGGCGGGACGGGAGGCACTGAAGCTTTCTTT.

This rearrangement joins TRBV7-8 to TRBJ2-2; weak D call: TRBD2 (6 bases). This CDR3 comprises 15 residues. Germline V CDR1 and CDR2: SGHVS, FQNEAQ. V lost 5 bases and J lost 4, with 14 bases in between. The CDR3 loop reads CASSPGAGSTGELFF. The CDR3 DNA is TGTGCCAGCAGCCCTGGGGCGGGATCCACCGGGGAGCTGTTTTTT.

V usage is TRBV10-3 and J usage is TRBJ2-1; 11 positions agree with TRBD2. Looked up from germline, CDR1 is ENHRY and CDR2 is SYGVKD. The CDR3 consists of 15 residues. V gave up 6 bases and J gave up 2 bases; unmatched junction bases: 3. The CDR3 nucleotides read TGTGCCATCAGCGTGACTAGCGGGGCCTACAATGAGCAGTTCTTC. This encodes CAISVTSGAYNEQFF.

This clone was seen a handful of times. The CDR3 coding sequence is TGTGCCAGCAGCTTTGACGGGGGGACCCAGTACTTC. Its translation is CASSFDGGTQYF. The chain couples TRBV12-3 or TRBV12-4 to TRBJ2-5, with a tentative D call TRBD2 (6 bases). CDR3 size: 12 residues. V was cut by 6 bases and J by 7 bases, with 12 bases left in between.

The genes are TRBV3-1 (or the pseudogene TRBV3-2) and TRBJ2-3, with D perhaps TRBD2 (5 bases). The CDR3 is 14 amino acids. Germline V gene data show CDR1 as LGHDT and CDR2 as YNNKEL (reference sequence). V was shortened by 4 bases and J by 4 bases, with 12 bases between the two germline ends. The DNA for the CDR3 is TGTGCCAGCAGCCCCTCGGGGTCGGCAGATACGCAGTATTTT. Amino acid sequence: CASSPSGSADTQYF.

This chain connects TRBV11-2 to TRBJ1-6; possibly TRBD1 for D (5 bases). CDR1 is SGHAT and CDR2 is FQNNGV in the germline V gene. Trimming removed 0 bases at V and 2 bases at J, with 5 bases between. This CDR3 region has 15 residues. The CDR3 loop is CASSLDRAYNSPLHF. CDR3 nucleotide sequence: TGTGCCAGCAGCTTAGACAGGGCCTATAATTCACCCCTCCACTTT.

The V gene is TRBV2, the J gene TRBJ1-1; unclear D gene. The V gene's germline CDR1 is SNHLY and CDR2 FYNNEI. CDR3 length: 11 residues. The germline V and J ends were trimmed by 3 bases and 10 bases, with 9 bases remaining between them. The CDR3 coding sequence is TGTGCCAGCAGTGATAGGAGGGCAGCTTTCTTT. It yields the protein CASSDRRAAFF.

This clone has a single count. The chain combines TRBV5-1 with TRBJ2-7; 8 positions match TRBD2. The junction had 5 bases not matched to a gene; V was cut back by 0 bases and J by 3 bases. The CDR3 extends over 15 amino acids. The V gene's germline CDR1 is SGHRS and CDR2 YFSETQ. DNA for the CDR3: TGCGCCAGCAGCTTGGGGGCGGGAGGAGACTACGAGCAGTACTTC. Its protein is CASSLGAGGDYEQYF. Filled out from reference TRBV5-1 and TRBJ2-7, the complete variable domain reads KAGVTQTPRYLIKTRGQQVTLSCSPISGHRSVSWYQQTPGQGLQFLFEYFSETQRNKGNFPGRFSGRQFSNSRSEMNVSTLELGDSALYLCASSLGAGGDYEQYFGPGTRLTVT.

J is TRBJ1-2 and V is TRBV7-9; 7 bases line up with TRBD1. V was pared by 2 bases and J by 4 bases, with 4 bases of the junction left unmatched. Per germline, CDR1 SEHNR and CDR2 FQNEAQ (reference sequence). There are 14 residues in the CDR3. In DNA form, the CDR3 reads TGTGCCAGCAGCTTACGACAGGGCGGCTATGGCTACACCTTC. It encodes CASSLRQGGYGYTF.